The 29 T cell receptor beta chains below come from one sample, sequenced in a study of shared clonotypes between healthy human individuals (TCRdb year 2020). CD8 naive samples were obtained by positive selection for CCR7 among CD45RO-negative cells, yielding a CD45RA+CCR7+ population from which TemRA cells were excluded. Library preparation was by the immunoSEQ multiplex PCR assay. In its TCRdb copy, this immuneACCESS table keeps in-frame sequences only and misses some clones. Where compared with another copy, unresolved V genes explain less than half of these, and the others have no known cause. The table for this sample lists approximately 2,200,000 clones; about 92% of them were counted only once. The ten largest make up over 1.5% of the sample. Sequenced sample: naive CD8+ T cells from PBMCs. Explained via the paper, the cell subset or site label denotes: CD45RA+CCR7+. Source of these receptors: a man aged 18 to 30 in good health. Some clones in this sample may be carry-over from other donors' samples.

The chain is built from TRBV7-6 and TRBJ2-5; no firm D call. CDR3 length: 14 amino acids. The ends were cut back, 1 base at V and 0 bases at J, with 6 bases in the middle. In germline, CDR1 is SGHVS, CDR2 FNYEAQ. Here the CDR3 DNA reads TGTGCCAGCAGCTTAGAGACGAACCAAGAGACCCAGTACTTC. Protein product: CASSLETNQETQYF. The full variable domain, in which reference TRBV7-6 and TRBJ2-5 provide the parts outside the CDR3, is GAGVSQSPRYKVTKRGQDVALRCDPISGHVSLYWYRQALGQGPEFLTYFNYEAQQDKSGLPNDRFSAERPEGSISTLTIQRTEQRDSAMYRCASSLETNQETQYFGPGTRLLVL.

The chain recombines TRBV29-1 with TRBJ1-2; weak D call: TRBD1 (6 bases). The CDR3 totals 14 residues. V lost 3 bases to trimming and J lost 4 bases, with 15 bases between them. Germline CDR1 is SQVTM and CDR2 is ANQGSEA. The CDR3 reads CSVEEGGLGYGYTF. The CDR3 DNA reads TGCAGCGTTGAGGAAGGGGGGCTGGGCTATGGCTACACCTTC. Looking up the rest from reference TRBV29-1 and TRBJ1-2 gives the full variable domain: SAVISQKPSRDICQRGTSLTIQCQVDSQVTMMFWYRQQPGQSLTLIATANQGSEATYESGFVIDKFPISRPNLTFSTLTVSNMSPEDSSIYLCSVEEGGLGYGYTFGSGTRLTVV.

This chain joins TRBV7-3 and TRBJ2-5; 7 bases line up with TRBD2. CDR1 and CDR2 from the germline V gene are SGHTA and FQGTGA. The V gene end was trimmed by 2 bases and the J gene end by 7 bases; junction bases not matched to a gene: 7. The CDR3 has 14 amino acids. The chain's CDR3 is CASSLRLAEGTQYF. As DNA, the CDR3 is TGTGCCAGCAGCTTACGGCTAGCGGAAGGGACCCAGTACTTC.

In nucleotides, the CDR3 is TGTGCCAGCAGTGGGGACAGGGGAAAAGCTTTCTTT. This gives the protein CASSGDRGKAFF. V and J are TRBV6-1 and TRBJ1-1; 10 bases line up with TRBD1. J lost 9 bases, V lost 4 bases, and 2 bases had no gene match. CDR1 is MNHNS, CDR2 SASEGT, per germline. The CDR3 is made up of 12 amino acids.

The V and J genes are TRBV11-2 and TRBJ1-5, with TRBD1 matching 7 bases. The CDR3 is 17 amino acids. CDR1 SGHAT and CDR2 FQNNGV come from the germline V gene. Trimming at V came to 4 bases and at J to 4 bases, leaving 13 bases not matched to a gene. CDR3 in amino acids: CASSSPTGTEANQPQHF. In DNA form, the CDR3 reads TGTGCCAGCAGCTCTCCGACAGGGACTGAGGCAAATCAGCCCCAGCATTTT.

The chain links TRBV19 to TRBJ2-7, with D unresolved. This CDR3 is 14 amino acids long. Between the trimmed V and J ends, which lost 4 bases and 3 bases, there was a span of 13 bases. Looked up from germline, CDR1 is LNHDA and CDR2 is SQIVND (reference sequence). The CDR3 here is CASSTFGPNYEQYF. The CDR3 region has the DNA TGTGCCAGTAGTACCTTCGGTCCGAACTACGAGCAGTACTTC.

The chain joins TRBV5-6 to TRBJ2-5; 8 bases map to TRBD1. CDR1 and CDR2 from the germline V gene are SGHDT and YYEEEE. The CDR3 spans 15 residues. The trim removed 3 bases at V and 0 bases at J, leaving 4 bases unmatched. The CDR3 DNA sequence: TGTGCCAGCAGCTACACGGACAGGGACCAAGAGACCCAGTACTTC. It yields the protein CASSYTDRDQETQYF.

V and J are TRBV19 and TRBJ2-7; TRBD1 agrees at 7 bases. Trimming removed 6 bases from V and 6 bases from J; junction bases left unmatched: 14. The CDR3 consists of 15 residues. Germline assignment: CDR1 LNHDA and CDR2 SQIVND (reference sequence). CDR3 sequence: CASSKTGMGLTEQYF. In DNA, the CDR3 is TGTGCCAGTAGCAAGACAGGGATGGGGCTTACCGAGCAGTACTTC.

V and J are TRBV11-3 and TRBJ2-4; 7 nucleotides line up with TRBD2. Unmatched junction bases numbered 5, after V lost 0 bases and J lost 9 bases. This CDR3 comprises 14 residues. Germline CDR1 SGHNT, CDR2 YENEEA. In nucleotides, the CDR3 is TGTGCCAGCAGCTTAGAGTCAGCGGGACGCATTCAGTACTTC. Protein sequence: CASSLESAGRIQYF.

V is TRBV19 and J is TRBJ2-1, with 10 bases matching TRBD2. CDR3 length: 15 residues. Looked up from germline, CDR1 is LNHDA and CDR2 is SQIVND (reference sequence). Unmatched junction bases numbered 7, after V lost 7 bases and J lost 4 bases. CDR3 nucleotide sequence: TGTGCCAGTACCGGGACTAGCGTACCTTACAATGAGCAGTTCTTC. Translation gives CASTGTSVPYNEQFF.

The rearrangement links TRBV11-2 to TRBJ2-2; 9 bases line up with TRBD1. There are 16 residues in the CDR3. The ends lost 5 bases at V and 5 bases at J; junction bases unmatched: 9. Germline values: CDR1 SGHAT, CDR2 FQNNGV. CDR3 region: CASSKNRGQGTGELFF. CDR3 bases: TGTGCCAGCAGCAAGAACCGGGGACAGGGAACCGGGGAGCTGTTTTTT.

V gene TRBV6-1 combines with J gene TRBJ2-7; a possible D gene is TRBD1 (5 bases). V was pared by 5 bases and J by 6 bases, with 11 bases between. The CDR3 is 12 amino acids. From germline, CDR1 is MNHNS and CDR2 SASEGT. The CDR3 here is CASSYRQFEQYF. The DNA for the CDR3 is TGTGCCAGCAGTTATAGACAGTTCGAGCAGTACTTC.

The V call is TRBV6-6, the J call TRBJ1-2; D call uncertain. With 0 bases removed from V and 2 bases from J, the gap between germline ends came to 7 bases. Germline lookup yields CDR1 MNHNY and CDR2 SVGAGI (reference sequence). The CDR3 has 14 residues. The CDR3: CASSYSAWNYGYTF. CDR3 nucleotides: TGTGCCAGCAGTTACTCGGCCTGGAACTATGGCTACACCTTC.

V usage is TRBV30 and J usage is TRBJ1-6; D gene unclear. This CDR3 spans 14 amino acids. Per germline, CDR1 GTSNPN and CDR2 SVGIG (reference sequence). The CDR3 sequence: CAGNLGSYNSPLHF. The CDR3 nucleotides read TGTGCGGGGAACCTCGGCTCCTATAATTCACCCCTCCACTTT.

The gene calls are TRBV29-1 and TRBJ1-5; 8 nucleotides agree with TRBD1. V was clipped by 2 bases and J by 1 base; unmatched bases: 4. Germline CDR1 and CDR2: SQVTM and ANQGSEA. The CDR3 has 15 residues. The CDR3 nucleotides read TGCAGCGTTGAAATAACAGGGGGAAGCAATCAGCCCCAGCATTTT. Its protein product is CSVEITGGSNQPQHF.

V is TRBV9 and J is TRBJ2-2; TRBD2 matches at 9 bases. This CDR3 is 17 amino acids long. The ends lost 4 bases at V and 7 bases at J; junction bases unmatched: 14. Germline CDR1 SGDLS, CDR2 YYNGEE. CDR3 coding DNA: TGTGCCAGCAGCAGTACCGGGACTAGCAGGACGGGCGGGGAGCTGTTTTTT. Its protein product is CASSSTGTSRTGGELFF.

The V gene is TRBV28, the J gene TRBJ2-7; 9 positions agree with TRBD1. Germline assignment: CDR1 MDHEN and CDR2 SYDVKM. The CDR3 is 13 amino acids. Unmatched junction bases numbered 4, after V lost 3 bases and J lost 7 bases. In DNA, the CDR3 is TGTGCCAGCAGTTTGTGGACAGGGGCTGAGCAGTACTTC. This translates into CASSLWTGAEQYF.

The rearrangement uses TRBV5-1 and TRBJ1-2; D may be TRBD1 (5 bases). Germline-derived CDR1 and CDR2 are SGHRS and YFSETQ. V was trimmed by 1 base and J by 8 bases, leaving 12 bases between them. This CDR3 has 13 amino acids. In nucleotides, the CDR3 is TGCGCCAGCAGCTTGTCGGGGCAAGGCGGCTACACCTTC. It translates to CASSLSGQGGYTF.

V gene TRBV27 combines with J gene TRBJ2-2, with D unresolved. From germline, CDR1 is MNHEY and CDR2 SMNVEV (reference sequence). V was clipped by 5 bases and J by 6 bases, with 4 bases between them. This CDR3 contains 11 residues. CDR3 protein: CASSTAGELFF. The CDR3 nucleotides are TGTGCCAGCAGTACTGCCGGGGAGCTGTTTTTT.

The chain uses TRBV27 and TRBJ1-5, with no clear D. Germline V CDR1 and CDR2: MNHEY, SMNVEV (reference sequence). V dropped 4 bases and J dropped 0 bases, with 10 bases sitting between them. This CDR3 is built from 15 residues. The CDR3 sequence is CASSSLQYSNQPQHF. The CDR3 DNA follows: TGTGCCAGCAGTTCCCTACAGTATAGCAATCAGCCCCAGCATTTT.

The chain joins TRBV11-2 to TRBJ2-5, with D tentatively TRBD1 (5 bases). The CDR3 is made up of 17 amino acids. With 4 bases removed from V and 1 base from J, the gap between germline ends came to 19 bases. Germline V CDR1 and CDR2: SGHAT, FQNNGV. The CDR3 region has the DNA TGTGCCAGCAGCTACCTCTGGGGCCGACAACCCCAAGAGACCCAGTACTTC. This sequence encodes CASSYLWGRQPQETQYF.

The chain has TRBV7-9 and TRBJ2-3, with a weak D call TRBD1 (5 bases). Germline V gene sequence: CDR1 SEHNR, CDR2 FQNEAQ (reference sequence). This CDR3 spans 15 amino acids. Trimming cost V 6 bases and J 4 bases, with 17 bases left between them. CDR3 nucleotides: TGTGCCAGCAGGTCCCCGGCACAGGCTCCAGATACGCAGTATTTT. Protein sequence: CASRSPAQAPDTQYF. Using reference TRBV7-9 and TRBJ2-3 for the parts outside the CDR3, the full variable domain is DTGVSQNPRHKITKRGQNVTFRCDPISEHNRLYWYRQTLGQGPEFLTYFQNEAQLEKSRLLSDRFSAERPKGSFSTLEIQRTEQGDSAMYLCASRSPAQAPDTQYFGPGTRLTVL.

This chain connects TRBV11-2 to TRBJ2-3; 7 nucleotides agree with TRBD2. J lost 2 bases, V lost 6 bases, and 11 bases had no gene match. CDR3 size: 16 residues. Germline V gene lookup returns CDR1 SGHAT and CDR2 FQNNGV. The CDR3 loop is CASSRTGSGDTDTQYF. As DNA, the CDR3 is TGTGCCAGCAGTCGCACGGGAAGCGGGGACACAGATACGCAGTATTTT. Filled out from reference TRBV11-2 and TRBJ2-3, the complete variable domain reads EAGVAQSPRYKIIEKRQSVAFWCNPISGHATLYWYQQILGQGPKLLIQFQNNGVVDDSQLPKDRFSAERLKGVDSTLKIQPAKLEDSAVYLCASSRTGSGDTDTQYFGPGTRLTVL.

The rearrangement uses TRBV4-3 and TRBJ2-7; 7 bases fit TRBD1. The CDR3 runs to 16 residues. J was trimmed by 7 bases and V by 1 base; bases with no gene match: 13. Germline assignment: CDR1 LGHNA and CDR2 YSLEER. The CDR3 is CASSQGVFEGAREQYF. DNA of the CDR3: TGCGCCAGCAGCCAAGGAGTGTTCGAGGGGGCGAGGGAGCAGTACTTC.

As regards this clone: At the DNA level, this CDR3 is encoded by other sequences in the same sample as well. The chain is built from TRBV19 and TRBJ1-1; D is unresolved. Germline lookup yields CDR1 LNHDA and CDR2 SQIVND (reference sequence). This CDR3 is built from 11 residues. The germline V and J ends were trimmed by 9 bases and 4 bases, with 9 bases remaining between them. CDR3 DNA: TGTGCCAGCCGACAAGGCACTGAAGCTTTCTTT. It codes for CASRQGTEAFF.

With regard to this clone: This CDR3 is also generated by other DNA sequences in the sample. The V and J genes are TRBV6-5 and TRBJ1-2; D gene uncertain. The CDR3 loop spans 13 amino acids. Trimming removed 5 bases from V and 4 bases from J, with 11 bases in between. Germline V lookup: CDR1 MNHEY, CDR2 SVGAGI. As DNA, the CDR3 is TGTGCCAGCAGTCCCGGACCGATCTATGGCTACACCTTC. Translating gives CASSPGPIYGYTF.

CDR3 nucleotides: TGTGCCAGCAGGGGGGGACAGGGCACTTCATACATTCAGTACTTC. It specifies CASRGGQGTSYIQYF. This chain uses TRBV28 with TRBJ2-4; TRBD1 matches at 9 bases. This CDR3 is built from 15 residues. Germline values: CDR1 MDHEN, CDR2 SYDVKM. V dropped 6 bases and J dropped 8; count of bases not matched to a gene: 11.

A word on this clone: The identical CDR3 is also encoded by other nucleotide sequences in the sample. The chain uses TRBV4-1 and TRBJ2-7; D unclear. The V end was cut by 3 bases, the J end by 4 bases, with 4 bases between. The CDR3 has 11 residues. Looked up from germline, CDR1 is MGHRA and CDR2 is YSYEKL. The CDR3 protein is CASSHAYEQYF. The CDR3 region has the DNA TGCGCCAGCAGCCATGCATACGAGCAGTACTTC.

The table lists this clone with a count of one. The chain employs TRBV7-3 and TRBJ2-3, with TRBD2 matching 11 bases. In germline, CDR1 is SGHTA, CDR2 FQGTGA. Trimming at V came to 5 bases and at J to 2 bases, leaving 9 bases not matched to a gene. The CDR3 covers 17 residues. In nucleotides, the CDR3 is TGTGCCAGCAGCATTAGCGGGAGGGCCCGAACCACAGATACGCAGTATTTT. Its translation is CASSISGRARTTDTQYF.